The 30 T cell receptor beta chains below were found in one sample sequenced in a study of OX40 agonist ivuxolimab in advanced cancers. Measured with immunoSEQ multiplex PCR; TCRdb has only the in-frame clones, and not every one. Among under 90,000 clones, roughly four fifths were seen once, and the ten largest hold 1.4%. The sequences come from CD4+ or CD8+ T cells sorted from blood, collected in a trial of the OX40 agonist ivuxolimab. These receptors came from an adult with an advanced solid tumor such as melanoma, head and neck, liver or kidney cancer.

V usage is TRBV10-3 and J usage is TRBJ2-5; 16 nucleotides match TRBD2. V was pared by 4 bases and J by 5 bases, with 10 bases of the junction left unmatched. The CDR3 is made up of 18 amino acids. The germline V gene encodes CDR1 ENHRY and CDR2 SYGVKD. CDR3 in DNA: TGTGCCATCAGTGGCCCGGGACTAGCGGGGGGGCCGGGGGAGACCCAGTACTTC. Protein product: CAISGPGLAGGPGETQYF.

This sequence joins TRBV11-1 and TRBJ2-5, with a possible D match to TRBD1 (5 bases). Between the trimmed V and J ends, which lost 1 base and 4 bases, there was a span of 22 bases. Germline CDR1 and CDR2: SGHAT and FQDESV (reference sequence). The CDR3 runs 18 residues. The CDR3 reads CASSLERQGWLRRETQYF. DNA for the CDR3: TGTGCCAGCAGCTTAGAAAGGCAGGGTTGGTTGCGGAGAGAGACCCAGTACTTC.

The chain has TRBV6-6 and TRBJ1-4, with D unclear. The ends were cut back, 10 bases at V and 0 bases at J, with 12 bases in the middle. Germline CDR1 is MNHNY and CDR2 is SVGAGI (reference sequence). There are 14 residues in the CDR3. DNA of the CDR3: TGTGCCACCAAGGACTGGGCAACTAATGAAAAACTGTTTTTT. It yields the protein CATKDWATNEKLFF.

V gene TRBV6-1 combines with J gene TRBJ2-4; no reliable D call. CDR1 MNHNS and CDR2 SASEGT come from the germline V gene. V was shortened by 9 bases and J by 0 bases, with 15 bases between the two germline ends. This CDR3 has 15 residues. CDR3 nucleotides: TGTGCCAGTCTTGAACGCGGTCCAGCCAAAAACATTCAGTACTTC. This sequence encodes CASLERGPAKNIQYF.

V and J are TRBV27 and TRBJ1-1, with D tentatively TRBD1 (5 bases). The CDR3 contains 13 residues. V was trimmed by 3 bases and J by 4 bases, leaving 9 bases between them. Germline assignment: CDR1 MNHEY and CDR2 SMNVEV (reference sequence). CDR3 in amino acids: CASSFIGGTEAFF. In DNA form, the CDR3 reads TGTGCCAGCAGTTTTATCGGGGGCACTGAAGCTTTCTTT.

The V and J genes are TRBV5-1 and TRBJ2-1; 8 bases align to TRBD2. CDR1 SGHRS and CDR2 YFSETQ come from the germline V gene. V lost 4 bases, J lost 7 bases, and 10 bases stayed unmatched. This CDR3 is built from 15 residues. The CDR3 coding sequence is TGCGCCAGCAGCACTAGGCGGGGGGCCGAAAATGAGCAGTTCTTC. Amino acid sequence: CASSTRRGAENEQFF.

This clone was seen a single time. This chain links TRBV19 with TRBJ2-1; no firm D call. The CDR3 runs to 14 residues. From germline, CDR1 is LNHDA and CDR2 SQIVND (reference sequence). The ends were cut back, 1 base at V and 7 bases at J, with 11 bases in the middle. The CDR3 bases are TGTGCCAGTAGTATAGTTTGGGGTAGGAATGAGCAGTTCTTC. Its protein is CASSIVWGRNEQFF. Using reference TRBV19 and TRBJ2-1 for the parts outside the CDR3, the full variable domain is DGGITQSPKYLFRKEGQNVTLSCEQNLNHDAMYWYRQDPGQGLRLIYYSQIVNDFQKGDIAEGYSVSREKKESFPLTVTSAQKNPTAFYLCASSIVWGRNEQFFGPGTRLTVL.

J is TRBJ2-7 and V is TRBV7-2; the D gene is possibly TRBD1 (8 bases). CDR1 SGHTA and CDR2 FQGNSA come from the germline V gene. CDR3 length: 15 residues. The V gene lost 5 bases and the J gene lost 4 bases, with 18 bases spanning the gap. CDR3 sequence: CASSPRGTGLYEQYF. As DNA, the CDR3 is TGTGCCAGCAGCCCGCGGGGGACAGGACTTTACGAGCAGTACTTC.

The genes are TRBV9 and TRBJ1-1, with 7 bases aligning to TRBD1. The CDR3 runs 14 residues. Germline V gives CDR1 SGDLS, CDR2 YYNGEE. V was clipped by 7 bases and J by 2 bases; unmatched bases: 8. The CDR3 loop reads CASGPIGGNTEAFF. The DNA of the CDR3 is TGTGCCAGCGGGCCGATAGGGGGCAACACTGAAGCTTTCTTT.

There are a few counts of this clone. The V gene is TRBV2, the J gene TRBJ2-5; 8 nucleotides match TRBD1. The germline V gene has CDR1 SNHLY and CDR2 FYNNEI. V shed 9 bases, J shed 4 bases, and the junction held 4 bases outside the gene matches. The CDR3 is 12 residues long. CDR3: CASGQGGETQYF. The CDR3 DNA reads TGTGCCAGTGGACAGGGAGGAGAGACCCAGTACTTC.

The chain links TRBV18 to TRBJ1-2; D might be TRBD1 (5 bases). The CDR3 has 15 residues. Trimming left V 3 bases short and J 6 bases short, with 17 bases between. Germline CDR1 and CDR2: KGHSH and LQKENI. The CDR3 DNA sequence: TGTGCCAGCTCACCCTGGACCGTTGGGGCACATGGCTACACCTTC. Protein sequence: CASSPWTVGAHGYTF.

The chain couples TRBV2 to TRBJ2-7; 9 bases fit TRBD1. Trimming cost V 9 bases and J 4 bases; bases outside gene matches: 4. Germline-derived CDR1 and CDR2 are SNHLY and FYNNEI. The CDR3 is 12 amino acids. The DNA of the CDR3 is TGTGCCAGACAGGGGGCTGGATACGAGCAGTACTTC. As protein: CARQGAGYEQYF.

This chain links TRBV28 with TRBJ1-2; D perhaps matches TRBD1 (5 bases). The V gene lost 8 bases and the J gene lost 7 bases, with 29 bases spanning the gap. Germline V CDR1 and CDR2: MDHEN, SYDVKM. CDR3 length: 17 residues. The CDR3 region is CASVRAGTMVLGRGYTF. DNA for the CDR3: TGTGCCAGCGTCAGAGCAGGGACTATGGTCCTCGGACGTGGCTACACCTTC.

Only a few counts were recorded for this clone. V is TRBV2 and J is TRBJ1-2; TRBD1 aligns across 8 bases. This CDR3 has 16 amino acids. V shed 3 bases, J shed 3 bases, and the junction held 9 bases outside the gene matches. CDR1 SNHLY and CDR2 FYNNEI come from the germline V gene. The chain's CDR3 is CASSEVTGEEDYGYTF. As DNA, the CDR3 is TGTGCCAGCAGTGAGGTGACAGGGGAGGAGGACTATGGCTACACCTTC.

The rearrangement joins TRBV7-8 to TRBJ2-1, with 11 bases fitting TRBD2. Germline-derived CDR1 and CDR2 are SGHVS and FQNEAQ. The ends lost 5 bases at V and 7 bases at J; junction bases unmatched: 7. The CDR3 sequence is 15 residues long. CDR3 DNA sequence: TGTGCCAGCAGCCCAGAAAGACTAGCGGGGAATGAGCAGTTCTTC. It is translated as CASSPERLAGNEQFF.

The chain joins TRBV5-4 to TRBJ1-6, with D tentatively TRBD1 (6 bases). This CDR3 comprises 14 residues. Trimming removed 1 base at V and 7 bases at J, with 9 bases between. CDR1 SGHNT and CDR2 YYREEE come from the germline V gene (reference sequence). CDR3 nucleotides: TGTGCCAGCAGCTTGCAGGGGACGAATTCACCCCTCCACTTT. Its protein is CASSLQGTNSPLHF.

The V gene is TRBV7-7, the J gene TRBJ2-5; D is uncertain. The CDR3 has 15 residues. V was pared by 5 bases and J by 4 bases, with 17 bases between. Germline V gives CDR1 SSHAT, CDR2 FNYEAQ (reference sequence). This CDR3 reads CASSNRVGRLETQYF. The CDR3 DNA is TGTGCCAGCAGCAATAGGGTTGGGCGACTAGAGACCCAGTACTTC.

This clone rates as medium-sized (0.01 to 0.1%). This sequence joins TRBV29-1 and TRBJ1-4; D gene uncertain. V was pared by 6 bases and J by 5 bases, with 10 bases between. Germline values: CDR1 SQVTM, CDR2 ANQGSEA. The CDR3 sequence is 12 residues long. In nucleotides, the CDR3 is TGCAGCGTAGTTGGAGGAAATGAAAAACTGTTTTTT. Residues: CSVVGGNEKLFF.

The chain carries TRBV29-1 and TRBJ2-2; either TRBD1 or TRBD2 may supply D (6 bases each). Germline assignment: CDR1 SQVTM and CDR2 ANQGSEA. This CDR3 comprises 15 residues. Trimming removed 6 bases from V and 1 base from J, with 15 bases in between. The CDR3 protein is CSVKGGPLNTGELFF. CDR3 nucleotide sequence: TGCAGCGTAAAGGGGGGCCCCTTGAACACCGGGGAGCTGTTTTTT.

The rearrangement uses TRBV19 and TRBJ1-5; 7 bases fit TRBD1. V shed 6 bases and J 1 base; nucleotides not matched to a gene: 6. Germline loops: CDR1 LNHDA, CDR2 SQIVND (reference sequence). CDR3 length: 15 amino acids. The CDR3 DNA reads TGTGCCAGTAGAGTAATGACAGGGAGCAATCAGCCCCAGCATTTT. Translation: CASRVMTGSNQPQHF.

The chain joins TRBV5-1 to TRBJ1-2; 7 bases are shared with TRBD1. The length of the CDR3 is 15 residues. Germline lookup yields CDR1 SGHRS and CDR2 YFSETQ. V lost 3 bases, J lost 3 bases, and 8 bases stayed unmatched. The CDR3 region is CASSSSTGSDYGYTF. The DNA of the CDR3 is TGCGCCAGCAGCTCCTCGACAGGGAGCGACTATGGCTACACCTTC. Looking up the rest from reference TRBV5-1 and TRBJ1-2 gives the full variable domain: KAGVTQTPRYLIKTRGQQVTLSCSPISGHRSVSWYQQTPGQGLQFLFEYFSETQRNKGNFPGRFSGRQFSNSRSEMNVSTLELGDSALYLCASSSSTGSDYGYTFGSGTRLTVV.

The chain recombines TRBV5-1 with TRBJ2-2; D not certain. CDR1 and CDR2 from the germline V gene are SGHRS and YFSETQ. This CDR3 is 13 amino acids long. Trimming took 0 bases from V and 4 from J, leaving 4 bases between them. CDR3 amino acids: CASSLVGTGELFF. The CDR3 bases are TGCGCCAGCAGCTTGGTTGGCACCGGGGAGCTGTTTTTT.

The rearrangement joins TRBV4-1 to TRBJ2-5; TRBD2 agrees at 7 bases. CDR3 length: 13 amino acids. Per the germline V gene, CDR1 is MGHRA and CDR2 is YSYEKL. The V gene end was trimmed by 9 bases and the J gene end by 3 bases; junction bases not matched to a gene: 7. The CDR3 DNA is TGCGCCAGGGGGGGGAGAGTGAAAGAGACCCAGTACTTC. The encoded protein is CARGGRVKETQYF.

This clone occurred once. The rearrangement uses TRBV7-6 and TRBJ1-1, with D tentatively TRBD1 (5 bases). The CDR3 is made up of 14 amino acids. CDR1 and CDR2 from the germline V gene are SGHVS and FNYEAQ. The V end was cut by 0 bases, the J end by 11 bases, with 16 bases between. CDR3 in amino acids: CASSLAGWGGEAFF. In DNA form, the CDR3 reads TGTGCCAGCAGCTTAGCGGGATGGGGGGGGGAGGCTTTCTTT.

Here the CDR3 reads CASSFRSATNEKLFF. CDR3 in DNA: TGTGCCAGCAGTTTCCGGTCCGCAACTAATGAAAAACTGTTTTTT. This rearrangement joins TRBV28 to TRBJ1-4, with no clear D. CDR1 is MDHEN and CDR2 is SYDVKM in the germline V gene. There are 15 residues in the CDR3. V lost 3 bases, J lost 0 bases, and 8 bases lay in between.

The rearrangement joins TRBV5-4 to TRBJ2-3; D is perhaps TRBD2 (5 bases). V lost 0 bases and J 2 bases, leaving 16 bases between the germline ends. The CDR3 has 17 amino acids. CDR1 is SGHNT and CDR2 is YYREEE in the germline V gene (reference sequence). CDR3 protein: CASSLDPGLPNTDTQYF. DNA for the CDR3: TGTGCCAGCAGCTTGGATCCCGGACTGCCCAACACAGATACGCAGTATTTT. Variable domain in full (rest from reference TRBV5-4 and TRBJ2-3): ETGVTQSPTHLIKTRGQQVTLRCSSQSGHNTVSWYQQALGQGPQFIFQYYREEENGRGNFPPRFSGLQFPNYSSELNVNALELDDSALYLCASSLDPGLPNTDTQYFGPGTRLTVL.

DNA for the CDR3: TGCGCCAGCAGCCCCGCTTCGGGACAGAATAATGAAAAACTGTTTTTT. It translates to CASSPASGQNNEKLFF. V is TRBV5-1 and J is TRBJ1-4; TRBD1 matches 7 bases. Germline V gene lookup returns CDR1 SGHRS and CDR2 YFSETQ. V was pared by 4 bases and J by 4 bases, with 10 bases of the junction left unmatched. The CDR3 contains 16 residues. The complete variable domain, with remaining parts taken from reference TRBV5-1 and TRBJ1-4, reads KAGVTQTPRYLIKTRGQQVTLSCSPISGHRSVSWYQQTPGQGLQFLFEYFSETQRNKGNFPGRFSGRQFSNSRSEMNVSTLELGDSALYLCASSPASGQNNEKLFFGSGTQLSVL.

This chain links TRBV15 with TRBJ1-5; no firm D call. This CDR3 comprises 15 residues. Trimming took off 1 base at V and 0 bases at J, with 7 bases between the two ends. Germline-derived CDR1 and CDR2 are LNHNV and YYDKDF (reference sequence). The CDR3 reads CATSRGLPSNQPQHF. In nucleotides, the CDR3 is TGTGCCACCAGCAGAGGTCTCCCTAGCAATCAGCCCCAGCATTTT.

The chain joins TRBV10-3 to TRBJ1-1; D unclear. CDR1 is ENHRY and CDR2 is SYGVKD in the germline V gene. Trimming shortened V by 2 bases and J by 0 bases, and 7 bases separated the two germline ends. The CDR3 extends over 14 amino acids. The CDR3 DNA follows: TGTGCCATCAGTGAGGGCCCAGTGAACACTGAAGCTTTCTTT. This sequence encodes CAISEGPVNTEAFF.

V gene TRBV11-2 combines with J gene TRBJ1-2; D remains ambiguous. CDR3 length equals 18 residues. Per the germline V gene, CDR1 is SGHAT and CDR2 is FQNNGV. Trimming cost V 6 bases and J 0 bases, with 23 bases left between them. This CDR3 reads CASSSLRVSKRSNYGYTF. The DNA of the CDR3 is TGTGCCAGCAGTTCCCTGAGGGTCAGCAAAAGATCTAACTATGGCTACACCTTC.